This T cell receptor beta chain appears in the sequencing data of a study of blood T cells in healthy people across ages. This clonotype was counted a few times. The target antigen is unknown. A second PCR, run for about 7 to 11 cycles, used a sample-barcoded 5' primer plus a J-beta primer mix. TCRdb re-analysed the 5' RACE reads in MiXCR, keeping a single row per CDR3 protein. The sample lists about 1.8 million distinct CDR3 sequences, around half seen once, with more than 2% in the top ten. General observations from the study: Per million T cells, TCR beta diversity dropped about linearly as age rose.

This TCR derives from a woman aged 40 to 50 in good health. The sample comprised blood.

DNA for the CDR3: TGTGCCAGCAGTCCAACCGGGACTAGGCCCTACAATGAGCAGTTCTTC. Amino acid sequence: CASSPTGTRPYNEQFF. The chain joins TRBV14 to TRBJ2-1; 8 nucleotides align to TRBD2. V lost 6 bases to trimming and J lost 2 bases; unmatched junction nucleotides: 9. Germline lookup yields CDR1 SGHDN and CDR2 FVKESK. This CDR3 is built from 16 residues.